A selection of T cell receptor beta chains follows, all from one sample in a study of T-cell memory formation after mild COVID-19. Each CDR3 protein gets one entry after TCRdb re-called the 5' RACE reads with MiXCR. The sample comprises some 200,000 distinct CDR3 sequences, about 9.2% of which are singletons, and 3.5% rests with the top ten. Sequencing was carried out using PBMCs or a T cell subset sorted from them (not recorded which). The receptors derive from a man between 18 and 29 years old who had mild COVID-19 (a few samples of this study predate the infection). Cell type and time point are not known. Each CDR3 is given with its conserved first and last residue.

TRBV5-1 CASRGAEDQPQHF
TRBV7-9 CASSFPSKAETQYF
TRBV7-2 CASVAGGNTGELFF
TRBV4-3 CASSQEYSNQPQHF
TRBV20-1 CSASNQNTGELFF
TRBV7-2 CASSYYTDTQYF
TRBV5-1 CASSLGRQFFSGNTIYF
TRBV4-3 CASSQDIHTSTDTQYF
TRBV5-1 CASRSADTQYF
TRBV20-1 CSAATSAGIQYF
TRBV12-3/TRBV12-4 CASSFGQAGDTQYF
TRBV6-5 CASSRIPFVVAFF
TRBV5-1 CASSLEGANEKLFF
TRBV20-1 CSATRSAEMDTQYF
TRBV12-3/TRBV12-4 CASSLVGAPPTEAFF
TRBV6-2/TRBV6-3 CASSIPSGGTYEQYF
TRBV6-2/TRBV6-3 CASRPNHNRETQYF
TRBV7-2 CASSLDLMGSSGANVLTF
TRBV5-1 CASSLDGDYGYTF
TRBV7-2 CASSLGSRADTEAFF
TRBV10-3 CAISPSDSSHTIYF
TRBV28 CASSSGGTGELFF
TRBV4-1 CASSRGQNEKLFF